These 5 T cell receptor beta chains came from one sample sequenced in a study of control samples from healthy donors and cancer patients. Profiled with immunoSEQ multiplex PCR; TCRdb holds only in-frame clones, not every one. The profile shows tens of thousands of clones, around 91% of them singletons. Sample: blood. The receptors originated from a middle-aged man in good health.

This chain uses TRBV25-1 with TRBJ1-1; TRBD1 aligns across 7 bases. Germline loops: CDR1 MGHDK, CDR2 SYGVNS. This CDR3 region has 13 residues. V lost 7 bases and J lost 6; bases outside the gene matches: 8. The CDR3 region is CASIRTGVAEAFF. The DNA of the CDR3 is TGTGCCAGCATTAGAACAGGGGTGGCTGAAGCTTTCTTT.

This clone was detected only once. The J gene is TRBJ2-7, the V gene TRBV30, with D perhaps TRBD1 or TRBD2 (6 bases each). The CDR3 covers 14 residues. Germline CDR1 reads GTSNPN; CDR2 reads SVGIG (reference sequence). V was cut by 2 bases and J by 1 base, with 12 bases left in between. In DNA, the CDR3 is TGTGCCTGGAGTCCGGGGGCGCCTTCCTACGAGCAGTACTTC. This codes for CAWSPGAPSYEQYF.

V usage is TRBV7-9 and J usage is TRBJ1-4, with 8 bases that match TRBD1. Germline V gene sequence: CDR1 SEHNR, CDR2 FQNEAQ (reference sequence). The J segment lost 3 bases and the V segment lost 5 bases, leaving 8 bases of the junction unmatched. This CDR3 has 16 amino acids. CDR3 sequence: CASSPTGVEPNEKLFF. The CDR3 nucleotides read TGTGCCAGCAGCCCGACAGGGGTCGAACCTAATGAAAAACTGTTTTTT. Using reference TRBV7-9 and TRBJ1-4 for the parts outside the CDR3, the full variable domain is DTGVSQNPRHKITKRGQNVTFRCDPISEHNRLYWYRQTLGQGPEFLTYFQNEAQLEKSRLLSDRFSAERPKGSFSTLEIQRTEQGDSAMYLCASSPTGVEPNEKLFFGSGTQLSVL.

The rearrangement joins TRBV7-3 to TRBJ2-3; the D is unclear. The CDR3 totals 11 residues. Germline V gene data show CDR1 as SGHTA and CDR2 as FQGTGA. V shed 2 bases and J shed 4 bases, with 1 base lying between them. The chain's CDR3 is CASSLADTQYF. The CDR3 DNA reads TGTGCCAGCAGCTTAGCAGATACGCAGTATTTT.

The chain couples TRBV19 to TRBJ2-1; 8 positions match TRBD1. V trimming: 0 bases; J trimming: 7 bases; junction bases outside the gene matches: 5. Germline V gene lookup returns CDR1 LNHDA and CDR2 SQIVND (reference sequence). CDR3 length equals 15 residues. The CDR3: CASSIERTGMNEQFF. For the CDR3, the DNA is TGTGCCAGTAGTATAGAAAGGACAGGGATGAATGAGCAGTTCTTC.